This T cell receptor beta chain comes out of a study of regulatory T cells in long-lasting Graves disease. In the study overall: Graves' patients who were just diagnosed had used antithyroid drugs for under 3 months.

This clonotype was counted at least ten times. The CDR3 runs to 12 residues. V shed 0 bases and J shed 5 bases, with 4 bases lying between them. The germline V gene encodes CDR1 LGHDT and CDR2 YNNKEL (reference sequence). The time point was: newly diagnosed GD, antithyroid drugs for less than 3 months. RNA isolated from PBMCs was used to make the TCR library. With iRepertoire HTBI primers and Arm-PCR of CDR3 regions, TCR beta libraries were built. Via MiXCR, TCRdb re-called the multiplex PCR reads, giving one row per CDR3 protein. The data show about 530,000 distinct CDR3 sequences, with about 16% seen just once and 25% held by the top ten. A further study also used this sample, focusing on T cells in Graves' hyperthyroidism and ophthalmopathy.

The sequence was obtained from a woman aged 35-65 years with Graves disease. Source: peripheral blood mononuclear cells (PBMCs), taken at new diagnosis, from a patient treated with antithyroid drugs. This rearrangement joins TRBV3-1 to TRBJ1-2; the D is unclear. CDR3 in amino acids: CASSQEGYGYTF. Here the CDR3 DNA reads TGTGCCAGCAGCCAAGAAGGGTATGGCTACACCTTC.